Below, 30 T cell receptor beta chains from the same sample are listed, as sequenced in a study of tumor and adjacent non-tumor tissue in lung cancer (dated by TCRdb to 2017 to 2018). Library creation used multiplex PCR. TCRdb lists the instrument as Illumina HiSeq 2500. Following protocols modified from ARM-PCR, the researchers constructed TCRbeta libraries through three rounds of nested PCR with primers (Table S4). The public reads were reanalyzed by TCRdb: fastp trimming at Q25, MiXCR alignment, in-frame beta chains only. A single entry per CDR3 protein holds the most common genes and DNA from its merged rows. This sample holds some 77,000 distinct CDR3 sequences; less than 75% were observed only once. Of the sample, around 12% falls within the top ten clones. RNA was extracted from bulk unsorted tissue and checked for quality with a NanoDrop ND-1000 and an Agilent 2100. The sample consisted of lung tumor tissue. All receptors derive from a woman in her 70s with non-small cell lung cancer.

This clonotype was found many times. The chain links TRBV29-1 to TRBJ1-1, with 7 positions matching TRBD1. V lost 4 bases to trimming and J lost 1 base; unmatched junction nucleotides: 9. This CDR3 is built from 15 residues. Per the germline V gene, CDR1 is SQVTM and CDR2 is ANQGSEA. CDR3 sequence: CSVVGDSSSNTEAFF. The CDR3 DNA reads TGCAGCGTTGTTGGGGACAGTTCCTCGAACACTGAAGCTTTCTTT.

This chain uses TRBV6-6 with TRBJ2-2; D is uncertain. Trimming shortened V by 4 bases and J by 6 bases, and 18 bases separated the two germline ends. Germline V gives CDR1 MNHNY, CDR2 SVGAGI (reference sequence). The CDR3 loop spans 16 amino acids. The CDR3 coding sequence is TGTGCCAGCAGTTCGCGAAGACCCCCGAATGCCGGGGAGCTGTTTTTT. Amino acid sequence: CASSSRRPPNAGELFF.

This clonotype was recorded many times. The CDR3 nucleotides read TGCGCCAGCAGCCAAGGACTAGCGGGAGAGAAGACCCAGTACTTC. This gives the protein CASSQGLAGEKTQYF. The genes are TRBV4-1 and TRBJ2-5, with 12 nucleotides matching TRBD2. The length of the CDR3 is 15 residues. V shed 1 base, J shed 6 bases, and the junction held 3 bases outside the gene matches. CDR1 and CDR2 from the germline V gene are MGHRA and YSYEKL.

This chain uses TRBV12-3 or TRBV12-4 with TRBJ2-3; D is uncertain. The CDR3 is 15 residues long. V was shortened by 6 bases and J by 4 bases, with 17 bases between the two germline ends. The CDR3 reads CASSGWPLSADTQYF. The CDR3 coding sequence is TGTGCCAGCAGCGGATGGCCCTTGAGCGCAGATACGCAGTATTTT.

The chain is built from TRBV5-1 and TRBJ2-4, with D tentatively TRBD1 (6 bases). This CDR3 is 16 amino acids long. V was trimmed by 6 bases and J by 6 bases, leaving 22 bases between them. Germline-derived CDR1 and CDR2 are SGHRS and YFSETQ. The CDR3 loop is CASTKGDRDNRNIQYF. Written as DNA, the CDR3 is TGCGCCAGCACCAAGGGGGACCGGGACAACAGAAACATTCAGTACTTC.

Worth noting for this clonotype: A much more abundant neighbour one base away suggests this may be a read error. The chain uses TRBV7-9 and TRBJ2-7; 7 positions agree with TRBD1. The germline gives CDR1 SEHNR, CDR2 FQNEAQ (reference sequence). The CDR3 runs to 15 residues. J was trimmed by 5 bases and V by 0 bases; bases with no gene match: 7. The CDR3 loop is CASSLAHAGGDEQYF. The DNA of the CDR3 is TGTGCCAGCAGCTTAGCGCATGCAGGGGGAGACGAGCAGTACTTC. Full variable domain (outside the CDR3, taken from reference TRBV7-9 and TRBJ2-7): DTGVSQNPRHKITKRGQNVTFRCDPISEHNRLYWYRQTLGQGPEFLTYFQNEAQLEKSRLLSDRFSAERPKGSFSTLEIQRTEQGDSAMYLCASSLAHAGGDEQYFGPGTRLTVT.

The chain carries TRBV28 and TRBJ2-6, with D possibly TRBD1 on 6 matching bases. The CDR3 loop spans 18 amino acids. Between the trimmed V and J ends, which lost 8 bases and 1 base, there was a span of 21 bases. Germline loops: CDR1 MDHEN, CDR2 SYDVKM. The CDR3 nucleotides read TGTGCCAGCGGCCCAGATCCCGGACAGATTTCTGGGGCCAACGTCCTGACTTTC. It codes for CASGPDPGQISGANVLTF.

A word on this clonotype: One end of the junction does not line up with germline, which may come from a read error. The V gene is TRBV4-1, the J gene TRBJ2-7; TRBD1 aligns across 8 bases. This CDR3 is built from 16 residues. Germline V gives CDR1 MGHRA, CDR2 YSYEKL. CDR3 in amino acids: CASSQVFGQGVGEQHF. The DNA of the CDR3 is TGCGCCAGCAGCCAAGTATTTGGACAGGGAGTCGGCGAGCAGCACTTC.

For this clonotype: The junction departs from germline at one end; a sequencing error may be responsible. The chain joins TRBV29-1 to TRBJ2-5; the D gene is possibly TRBD1 (7 bases). This CDR3 comprises 14 residues. The V gene's germline CDR1 is SQVTM and CDR2 ANQGSEA. The CDR3 DNA sequence: TGTAGCGTTGAAATTGGAGGGGGCGGAGAGATCCAGTACTTC. Residues: CSVEIGGGGEIQYF.

Notes on this clonotype: The junction does not match germline at one end; this may be a read error. The chain combines TRBV29-1 with TRBJ2-2; D may match TRBD1 or TRBD2 (5 bases each). Germline CDR1 is SQVTM and CDR2 is ANQGSEA. The CDR3 is 15 residues long. Here the CDR3 reads CSTLSSVEYTGDLFF. In DNA, the CDR3 is TGCAGCACCCTTAGCAGCGTAGAGTATACCGGGGACCTGTTTTTT.

A note on this clonotype: Germline is not matched at one junction end, which may reflect a read error. V usage is TRBV4-2 and J usage is TRBJ2-7; 10 bases align to TRBD1. Germline V gives CDR1 LGHNA, CDR2 YNFKEQ. The CDR3 contains 17 residues. In DNA, the CDR3 is TGTGCCAGCAGCCAAGACCCGGGAGGGACAGGGGTAAACGAGCAATACTTC. Amino acids: CASSQDPGGTGVNEQYF.

This clonotype was picked up a small number of times. A much larger clonotype is one base distant, so this may be a read error. A read error is likely, as this CDR3 ends without the conserved phenylalanine or tryptophan. This chain connects TRBV24-1 to TRBJ2-5, with a weak D call TRBD2 (6 bases). The V end was cut by 7 bases, the J end by 4 bases, with 12 bases between. CDR3 length: 13 amino acids. Germline values: CDR1 KGHDR, CDR2 SFDVKD. CDR3 in DNA: TGTGCCACCAGAGGAGGGCCTGGAGAGACCCAGTACCTC. Translated, it gives CATRGGPGETQYL.

This sequence joins TRBV7-3 and TRBJ2-2; 11 bases fit TRBD2. J was trimmed by 6 bases and V by 0 bases; bases with no gene match: 6. Germline CDR1 SGHTA, CDR2 FQGTGA. This CDR3 has 17 amino acids. CDR3 bases: TGTGCCAGCAGCTTAACCTCTAGCGGGAGGAATTCCGGGGAGCTGTTTTTT. Residues: CASSLTSSGRNSGELFF.

About this clonotype: Compared with germline, one end of the junction differs, possibly owing to a read error. The genes are TRBV5-4 and TRBJ2-3; TRBD1 matches at 9 bases. Germline lookup yields CDR1 SGHNT and CDR2 YYREEE (reference sequence). The CDR3 is 15 residues long. CDR3 protein: CASSYGTGKVDRQYF. CDR3 nucleotides: TGTGCCAGCAGCTACGGGACAGGGAAGGTAGATAGGCAGTATTTT.

This clonotype was counted once. A much larger clone is a single base away; this may be a read error. The V and J genes are TRBV11-3 and TRBJ2-1; D gene ambiguous. Germline-derived CDR1 and CDR2 are SGHNT and YENEEA. The CDR3 spans 14 residues. The CDR3 nucleotides read TGCGCCAACAGCTTAGATCCGGACGTGAATGAGCAGTTCTTC. It translates to CANSLDPDVNEQFF. Based on the CDR3 plus reference TRBV11-3 and TRBJ2-1, the full variable domain is EAGVVQSPRYKIIEKKQPVAFWCNPISGHNTLYWYLQNLGQGPELLIRYENEEAVDDSQLPKDRFSAERLKGVDSTLKIQPAELGDSAVYLCANSLDPDVNEQFFGPGTRLTVL.

The chain couples TRBV14 to TRBJ1-2; 8 bases match TRBD1. CDR3 length equals 14 residues. V lost 10 bases to trimming and J lost 9 bases; unmatched junction nucleotides: 16. Germline V gives CDR1 SGHDN, CDR2 FVKESK. The CDR3 coding sequence is TGTGCCATCTACACCAGGGGGCTTAATGAGTGCTACACCTTC. Translation: CAIYTRGLNECYTF.

Only a few counts were recorded for this clonotype. One end of the junction fails to match germline, which may point to a read error. The chain couples TRBV12-5 to TRBJ2-1; 7 bases line up with TRBD2. The germline CDR1 and CDR2 sequences are LGHNT and FRNRAP. This CDR3 spans 16 amino acids. The CDR3 loop is CASAPQLAGVGNEEFF. CDR3 sequence (DNA): TGTGCTAGTGCCCCGCAGCTCGCGGGAGTCGGCAATGAGGAGTTCTTC.

This chain uses TRBV28 with TRBJ1-2; D not resolved. V was shortened by 5 bases and J by 12 bases, with 16 bases between the two germline ends. Germline V lookup: CDR1 MDHEN, CDR2 SYDVKM. CDR3 size: 12 residues. CDR3 residues: CASSQAVKGHTF. CDR3 sequence (DNA): TGTGCCAGCAGTCAGGCAGTGAAAGGCCACACCTTC.

In the case of this clonotype: One base away lies a much larger clone, so this may be a sequencing read error. The J gene is TRBJ1-2, the V gene TRBV10-3; the D gene is possibly TRBD1 (5 bases). V shed 5 bases and J shed 5 bases, with 15 bases lying between them. CDR1 ENHRY and CDR2 SYGVKD come from the germline V gene. The CDR3 extends over 14 amino acids. As DNA, the CDR3 is TGTGCCATCAGTAATGGTAGTGGGGCTTATGGCTACACCTTC. It encodes CAISNGSGAYGYTF.

This clonotype was counted only a few times. The CDR3 does not close with the conserved phenylalanine or tryptophan, likely indicating a read error. The chain carries TRBV29-1 and TRBJ2-1; possible D gene TRBD2, 5 bases. The CDR3 runs 12 residues. Germline CDR1 reads SQVTM; CDR2 reads ANQGSEA. The CDR3 spells CRANGTYNEQFL. Written as DNA, the CDR3 is TGCAGGGCGAACGGGACCTACAATGAGCAGTTCCTC.

This clonotype was counted at least ten times. The V and J genes are TRBV4-1 and TRBJ2-5; D unresolved. V was shortened by 5 bases and J by 1 base, with 14 bases between the two germline ends. Looked up from germline, CDR1 is MGHRA and CDR2 is YSYEKL. This CDR3 comprises 15 residues. The CDR3 region is CASSALRSGQETQYF. The CDR3 DNA follows: TGCGCCAGCAGCGCGCTTCGCTCGGGCCAAGAGACCCAGTACTTC.

Regarding this clonotype: This may stem from a read error, because a much larger clone lies one nucleotide away. The gene calls are TRBV5-1 and TRBJ2-1; D not resolved. The CDR3 runs to 15 residues. V lost 3 bases and J lost 6, with 16 bases in between. The germline gives CDR1 SGHRS, CDR2 YFSETQ. In DNA, the CDR3 is TGCGCCAGCAGCTCGGAGATAAGGGCGGTCAATGAGCAGTTCTTC. It specifies CASSSEIRAVNEQFF.

In its sample, this clonotype was seen once. The gene calls are TRBV29-1 and TRBJ1-2; D perhaps matches TRBD1 (5 bases). Trimming cost V 3 bases and J 11 bases, with 19 bases left between them. The CDR3 totals 13 residues. Looked up from germline, CDR1 is SQVTM and CDR2 is ANQGSEA. The CDR3 coding sequence is TGCAGCGTTGACGACCTAGCGTGGGGCGGTTACACCTTC. Translation gives CSVDDLAWGGYTF.

The genes are TRBV4-1 and TRBJ2-1; TRBD2 aligns across 9 bases. This CDR3 is 19 amino acids long. V was pared by 0 bases and J by 5 bases, with 14 bases of the junction left unmatched. Germline V gene data show CDR1 as MGHRA and CDR2 as YSYEKL. CDR3 sequence (DNA): TGCGCCAGCAGCCAAGACCCTGGATCTAGCGGGGCTACCAACAATGAGCAGTTCTTC. This gives the protein CASSQDPGSSGATNNEQFF.

Points on this clonotype: The CDR3 does not end in the conserved phenylalanine or tryptophan, so this is likely a read error. V and J are TRBV11-1 and TRBJ1-1; no definite D call. CDR1 is SGHAT, CDR2 FQDESV, per germline (reference sequence). Trimming took off 5 bases at V and 0 bases at J, with 16 bases between the two ends. The CDR3 consists of 16 residues. This CDR3 is CASSPSGEYLNTEAFL. The DNA for the CDR3 is TGTGCCAGCAGCCCCTCGGGAGAGTACCTGAACACTGAAGCTTTCTTA.

To note about this clonotype: Lacking the conserved final phenylalanine or tryptophan, this CDR3 likely reflects a read error. This chain links TRBV11-1 with TRBJ2-1, with D perhaps TRBD1 or TRBD2 (5 bases each). Germline V gives CDR1 SGHAT, CDR2 FQDESV (reference sequence). V lost 5 bases and J lost 13, with 18 bases in between. This CDR3 has 13 amino acids. CDR3 sequence reads: CASSPGPVGDQFS. CDR3 nucleotides: TGTGCCAGCAGCCCGGGGCCCGTCGGTGATCAGTTCTCC.

Concerning this clonotype: A junction boundary mismatches the germline segment, possibly from a read error. This chain uses TRBV10-2 with TRBJ1-1; D not certain. The CDR3 is 15 amino acids. Germline V gives CDR1 WSHSY, CDR2 SAAADI. DNA of the CDR3: TGCGCCAGCAGTGTGTGGAACACTCTGAACACTGTAGCTTTCTTT. This gives the protein CASSVWNTLNTVAFF.

On this clonotype: Likely a read error: the CDR3 ends without its conserved phenylalanine or tryptophan. J is TRBJ2-1 and V is TRBV28; no clear D gene. CDR1 and CDR2 (germline): MDHEN, SYDVKM. The CDR3 is 18 amino acids. Trimming removed 1 base at V and 9 bases at J, with 25 bases between. The CDR3 reads CASSLYDGSAPGLAEQFL. The CDR3, as DNA: TGTGCCAGCAGTTTATATGACGGGTCGGCCCCGGGCCTGGCTGAGCAGTTCCTC.

Remarks on this clonotype: The junction does not match germline at one end; this may be a read error. This CDR3 reads CASGQDSLATSDTQYF. The CDR3 DNA reads TGTGCCAGCGGCCAAGATTCACTAGCGACCTCCGATACGCAGTATTTT. This chain joins TRBV4-2 and TRBJ2-3, with 7 nucleotides matching TRBD2. Germline loops: CDR1 LGHNA, CDR2 YNFKEQ. This CDR3 has 16 amino acids.

The V call is TRBV28, the J call TRBJ2-3; 11 nucleotides line up with TRBD1. The trim removed 5 bases at V and 5 bases at J, leaving 6 bases unmatched. Germline V CDR1 and CDR2: MDHEN, SYDVKM. This CDR3 spans 15 amino acids. The CDR3 bases are TGTGCCAGCAGTCCCCTCGGGACAGGGGGAGATACGCAGTATTTT. Its protein is CASSPLGTGGDTQYF.